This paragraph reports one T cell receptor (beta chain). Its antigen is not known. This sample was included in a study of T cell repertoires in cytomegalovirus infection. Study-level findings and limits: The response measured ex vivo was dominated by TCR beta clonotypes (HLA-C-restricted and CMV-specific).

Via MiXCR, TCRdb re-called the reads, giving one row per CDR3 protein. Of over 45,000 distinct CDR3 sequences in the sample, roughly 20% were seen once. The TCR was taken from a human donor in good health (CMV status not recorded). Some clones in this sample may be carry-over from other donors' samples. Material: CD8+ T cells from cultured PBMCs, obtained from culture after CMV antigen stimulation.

The CDR3 sequence: CASSLEAGSPTGELFF. The CDR3 nucleotides are TGTGCCAGCAGCTTAGAGGCGGGATCCCCCACCGGGGAGCTGTTTTTT. This chain connects TRBV7-8 to TRBJ2-2; tentatively, D is TRBD2 (6 bases). This CDR3 has 16 residues. V dropped 1 base and J dropped 4 bases, with 13 bases sitting between them. Germline V CDR1 and CDR2: SGHVS, FQNEAQ.